This record looks at one TCR beta chain sequence and its context. Its antigen remains unidentified. The sample comes from a study of OX40 agonist ivuxolimab in advanced cancers. About the research overall: Six ivuxolimab dose levels, 0.01 to 10 mg/kg, were given intravenously every 2 weeks. Every patient in dose escalation had hepatocellular carcinoma, melanoma, renal cell or head and neck cancer. Averaging 60 years in age, with a range of roughly 23 to 85, the cohort was around 83% male. Whole-study results and caveats: The work left the antigen specificity of expanded peripheral T cells undetermined.

The CDR3 consists of 13 residues. Per the germline V gene, CDR1 is SNHLY and CDR2 is FYNNEI. The germline V and J ends were trimmed by 8 bases and 3 bases, with 13 bases remaining between them. Data came from immunoSEQ multiplex PCR; TCRdb stores just in-frame clones and leaves some out. The table lists about 50,000 clones, more than 65% of them singletons. Here the sequenced sample was CD4+ or CD8+ T cells sorted from blood, taken in a trial of the OX40 agonist ivuxolimab. V is TRBV2 and J is TRBJ1-2; D perhaps matches TRBD1 (5 bases). The receptor was isolated from an adult with an advanced solid tumor such as melanoma, head and neck, liver or kidney cancer. The CDR3 is CASSRDGDYGYTF. In DNA form, the CDR3 reads TGTGCCAGCTCCCGGGACGGGGACTATGGCTACACCTTC.